This TCR beta chain was captured in a study of HIV-infected patients and healthy controls (dated by TCRdb to 2013 to 2014). Regarding the complete study: After three months of therapy, CD4 counts in 14 of 16 patients increased to a modest but significant degree while remaining below normal ranges. CD8 counts did not change consistently during early therapy, while the CD4:CD8 ratio increased slightly. After a further year of therapy, viral load was undetectable in all patients, having already become undetectable in most of the 16 patients by the second bleed. Whether deep TCR repertoire sequencing of small blood samples from HIV patients could capture immune perturbation and reconstitution was tested in the study. Relative to controls, total CDR3 counts per chain did not differ significantly, and patients lacked overall T-cell lymphocytopenia. Results the study describes overall, beyond this receptor: HIV-infected repertoires showed significantly elevated mean Gini indices relative to controls, which possibly reflects oligoclonality. The apparent post-therapy recovery of the Gini index in HIV-infected patients was not reproduced in size-matched repertoire data. In the study, no determination of donor HLA types was made. Alpha-chain CDR3s from MAIT cells appeared at high frequency in healthy controls but were severely depleted in HIV+ repertoires. Roughly threefold more distinct CDR3s and higher Shannon diversity were observed in healthy control repertoires than in untreated HIV+ repertoires. The observed differences in diversity could not be explained by the slight differences in age and sex profiles between the study cohorts. Only sixteen HIV-infected individuals were processed, which the authors considered a major limit on how widely the findings apply. The pairing of alpha and beta chains was not determined in the samples. More CDR3s were shared between individuals among healthy controls than among HIV+ patients, as measured by Jaccard index and by the count of highly shared sequences. Unequal numbers of distinct sequences between patients and controls complicated comparisons, and size-matching overweighted rare events from HIV-infected data. Mean usage differed significantly between HIV-infected patients and controls for eight alpha and eight beta V genes. During therapy, HIV-associated CDR3s significantly decreased in frequency, while CMV-associated CDR3s did not change significantly, though most became more frequent. Sequencing depth was restricted by the use of whole blood, which also prevented the dynamics of distinct T-cell subpopulations from being separated.

This clonotype was counted many times. It has no known antigen specificity. No quality values exist for individual bases; no much larger clone is one base distant. Whole blood was used without cell fractionation, so the repertoire reflected all unsorted peripheral T cells. For RNA extraction, a 2.5 ml sample of peripheral blood was drawn into Tempus tubes. The study enrolled HIV-infected adults who had not yet received antiretroviral therapy and were about to begin treatment, and it processed the first sixteen eligible patients. Treatment interruptions were among the grounds for excluding patients from enrollment, as were febrile or AIDS-related illness, tumors, hepatitis B or C coinfection, immunomodulatory therapy and recent vaccination. Residual genomic DNA was removed with the TURBO-DNase kit and globin mRNA was depleted with GLOBINclear. The study collected pretreatment blood from HIV-infected patients just before antiretroviral therapy was started.

Using SuperScript III with primers targeting the alpha and beta constant regions, 400 to 550 ng of RNA was reverse transcribed. Alpha and beta chain libraries were generated separately via chain-specific third strand synthesis with multiplexing indices. The protocol used a single primer pair to amplify all rearrangements within a chain, which avoided primer bias, and attached molecular barcodes to each cDNA molecule. The SP2 sequencing primer site and a random hexamer were carried on a 5' RACE adapter, to which purified cDNA was joined by T4 RNA Ligase 1. Second strand synthesis was performed with Phusion polymerase and primed from the SP2 site, and slow temperature ramps were applied to favor optimal annealing. The 12-nucleotide barcode on each molecule comprised two random hexamer sequences, both introduced before amplification and concatenated. A short first PCR added P5 and P7 adapter elements plus a second index, followed by an approximately 20-cycle amplification PCR with P5s and P7 primers. Libraries received 25 to 35 PCR cycles in total, were quantified on a Qubit, sized on a Bioanalyzer, and diluted to approximately 3.7 nM. Normalized libraries were sequenced on an Illumina MiSeq with 2 x 250 paired-end kits. Reverse transcription reactions underwent purification over MinElute columns, with elution into around 9.4 ul Tris-Cl. The adapter ligations were run for around 23 hours at 16 degrees C, and AMPure XP beads at a 1:1 ratio were afterwards used to clean them. Per the authors' processing: Demultiplexed FASTQ files were processed with a modified Decombinator by which V, J, insert and barcode information was output. Sequences that shared a barcode but differed from the dominant sequence were discarded as errors, and original cDNA molecules were estimated by counting barcodes clustered at Levenshtein distance 3. The R packages ineq, vegan, igraph and RCytoscape were used for downstream analyses, together with IMGT nomenclature and CDR3 definitions. The authors computed V gene usage over distinct sequences and counted each TCR a single time to avoid skew from clonal expansion. Unique CDR3 amino acid sequences within a donor were connected in similarity networks whenever two sequences differed by a single Levenshtein edit. In the repertoires, a search was made for a compiled set of published HIV-specific CDR3s (roughly 92 alpha, some 680 beta) and CMV-specific CDR3s (approximately 13 alpha, a few hundred beta). Random subsampling to size-matched repertoires showed patients' decreased diversity was not caused by their lower sequence numbers. TCRdb reprocessed the public reads (quality trimming at Q25 with fastp, clone calling with MiXCR) and kept in-frame beta chains. Every CDR3 protein is listed once, alongside the most common genes and DNA of its rows. Clone size and V and J calls follow TCRdb, not the original study. A total of roughly 9,800 distinct CDR3 sequences appear in this sample, more than 9% of them only once. About 18% of the sample lies in the top ten.

Taken from cysteine to phenylalanine, the CDR3 has 13 residues. Of all the DNA, just the CDR3 is kept, 39 bases in frame from base 1. Ends trimmed: V by 8 bases, J by 6 bases; bases unmatched to a gene: 9. The germline V gene sets CDR1 to LGHNA and CDR2 to YSLEER. Sample: blood, taken before antiretroviral therapy. The clonotype originates from an adult with HIV infection. This receptor chain uses TRBV4-3 and TRBJ2-7; 8 junctional bases match TRBD2. The DNA sequence is TGCGCCAGCCGTTTAGGACTAGCAACCGAGCAGTACTTC. Translation gives CASRLGLATEQYF.